Presented here are 9 T cell receptor beta chains from one specimen sequenced in a study of Graves' ophthalmopathy and Graves' hyperthyroidism. For repertoire sequencing, the TCR beta CDR3 regions were amplified from RNA transcripts. HTBI primers were employed in first-round RT-PCR, then a second-round multiplex PCR followed. One entry per CDR3 protein results from TCRdb running MiXCR on the multiplex PCR reads. Of 500,000 to 600,000 distinct CDR3 sequences detected, 39% appear once; the ten largest clones hold roughly 4.5%. Sequenced sample: peripheral blood or thyroid tissue (not recorded which). The receptors were gathered from an adult man with Graves' hyperthyroidism.

The genes are TRBV7-9 and TRBJ2-3, with 9 bases lining up with TRBD1. J was trimmed by 2 bases and V by 4 bases; bases with no gene match: 4. CDR1 is SEHNR and CDR2 is FQNEAQ in the germline V gene (reference sequence). The CDR3 runs 15 residues. CDR3 sequence: CASSWTGANTDTQYF. In nucleotides, the CDR3 is TGTGCCAGCAGCTGGACAGGGGCCAACACAGATACGCAGTATTTT.

A remark on this clonotype: This clone may be a read error of a much larger clone one base away. The gene calls are TRBV5-6 and TRBJ2-2, with D tentatively TRBD2 (6 bases). This CDR3 comprises 15 residues. Trimming took off 7 bases at V and 4 bases at J, with 17 bases between the two ends. Germline V gene lookup returns CDR1 SGHDT and CDR2 YYEEEE. The CDR3 is CASGGTGRGTGELFF. CDR3 nucleotides: TGTGCCAGCGGGGGGACGGGGAGAGGCACCGGGGAGCTGTTTTTT.

The gene calls are TRBV7-8 and TRBJ2-7, with 9 bases that match TRBD2. Germline V gives CDR1 SGHVS, CDR2 FQNEAQ. The ends lost 1 base at V and 6 bases at J; junction bases unmatched: 7. The CDR3 consists of 15 residues. The CDR3 loop is CASSLDSGRAREQYF. The CDR3 DNA follows: TGTGCCAGCAGCTTAGATAGCGGGAGAGCACGCGAGCAGTACTTC.

Notes on this clonotype: A much larger clone differs by one base, so this may be a read error. The chain combines TRBV6-5 with TRBJ1-1; 8 positions match TRBD1. Germline-derived CDR1 and CDR2 are MNHEY and SVGAGI. This CDR3 is 13 amino acids long. The CDR3 protein is CASSSWTGTEALF. CDR3 DNA: TGTGCCAGCAGTTCCTGGACAGGGACTGAAGCTCTCTTT.

This clonotype was picked up many times. CDR3 sequence reads: CSVGGQSNEKLFF. The DNA for the CDR3 is TGCAGCGTTGGGGGACAGAGTAATGAAAAACTGTTTTTT. The chain is built from TRBV29-1 and TRBJ1-4; 7 nucleotides align to TRBD1. The V gene's germline CDR1 is SQVTM and CDR2 ANQGSEA. This CDR3 comprises 13 residues. Unmatched junction bases numbered 3, after V lost 4 bases and J lost 4 bases. Filled out from reference TRBV29-1 and TRBJ1-4, the complete variable domain reads SAVISQKPSRDICQRGTSLTIQCQVDSQVTMMFWYRQQPGQSLTLIATANQGSEATYESGFVIDKFPISRPNLTFSTLTVSNMSPEDSSIYLCSVGGQSNEKLFFGSGTQLSVL.

In its sample, this clonotype was seen many times. The chain combines TRBV6-6 with TRBJ2-7, with a possible D match to TRBD2 (6 bases). CDR1 is MNHNY, CDR2 SVGAGI, per germline (reference sequence). The V gene lost 4 bases and the J gene lost 7 bases, with 17 bases spanning the gap. CDR3 length: 14 amino acids. DNA of the CDR3: TGTGCCAGCAGTTTTGGGCAGCGGGTAGGGGAGCAGTACTTC. This encodes CASSFGQRVGEQYF.

This clonotype was seen a single time. A read error may be the cause here, since a much bigger clone is one base away. The chain uses TRBV9 and TRBJ1-4; 8 nucleotides match TRBD1. Germline V lookup: CDR1 SGDLS, CDR2 YYNGEE. CDR3 length: 15 residues. This CDR3 reads CASSLSGTGSEELFF. The CDR3 region has the DNA TGTGCCAGCAGTTTATCGGGGACAGGAAGTGAAGAACTGTTTTTT.

This clonotype has a handful of counts. The chain recombines TRBV12-3 or TRBV12-4 with TRBJ1-3; D remains unclear. V was cut by 2 bases and J by 1 base, with 12 bases left in between. The CDR3 has 16 residues. CDR3 bases: TGTGCCAGCAGTTTATTGGCAGGTGCTTCTGGAAACACCATATATTTT. It encodes CASSLLAGASGNTIYF.

The CDR3 region has the DNA TGTGCCAGCAGCGCCGGGACAGGGGTTTTCTTT. Amino acid sequence: CASSAGTGVFF. The chain links TRBV7-2 to TRBJ1-1, with 10 bases lining up with TRBD1. V lost 5 bases to trimming and J lost 13 bases; unmatched junction nucleotides: 4. The CDR3 loop spans 11 amino acids. The germline V gene has CDR1 SGHTA and CDR2 FQGNSA.